The clone carrying this T cell receptor (beta chain) has a count of ten or more. Antigen: not known. Each CDR3 protein gets one entry after TCRdb re-called the multiplex PCR reads with MiXCR. The sample comprises around 140,000 distinct CDR3 sequences, about a fifth of which are singletons, and about 2.6% rests with the top ten. Axillary draining lymph nodes of breast cancer patients supplied the node samples. Germline loops: CDR1 SGDLS, CDR2 YYNGEE. The CDR3 has 15 residues. The ends were cut back, 7 bases at V and 4 bases at J, with 18 bases in the middle. This record belongs to a study of breast tumors, draining lymph nodes, adjacent tissues. Findings and limits, study-wide: Findings are consistent with lymph node origin and intratumoral expansion of most tumor T cells. Luminal-like breast cancer showed significantly higher tumor–nontumor repertoire similarity than basal-like. Tumor repertoires ranked between lymph nodes and nontumor tissue in diversity, with V and J gene preferences.

The specimen sequenced was axillary lymph node tissue. The chain employs TRBV9 and TRBJ2-1; D is tentatively TRBD1 or TRBD2 (5 bases each). This clonotype originated in a female donor with breast cancer. Some clones in this sample may be carry-over from other donors' samples. Here the CDR3 reads CASSRGRQTYNEQFF. CDR3 in DNA: TGTGCCAGCTCTCGGGGACGGCAAACATACAATGAGCAGTTCTTC.